Shown below are 18 T cell receptor beta chains from a single sample sequenced in a study of shared clonotypes between healthy human individuals. Sequenced by immunoSEQ multiplex PCR; TCRdb stores in-frame clones only, minus some. Here the sample spans about a million clones, roughly 77% being singletons. The sequenced sample was memory CD4+ T cells from PBMCs. The subset here: CD45RA-negative fraction. The source of these receptors is a man aged 18 to 29 in good health. Some clones in this sample may be carry-over from other donors' samples.

The chain employs TRBV5-6 and TRBJ2-7; D may be TRBD2 (5 bases). The CDR3 runs to 15 residues. Per the germline V gene, CDR1 is SGHDT and CDR2 is YYEEEE. V was clipped by 5 bases and J by 1 base, with 16 bases between them. This chain's CDR3 is CASRYRGTKSYEQYF. Written as DNA, the CDR3 is TGTGCCAGCAGGTACCGGGGAACCAAATCCTACGAGCAGTACTTC. Full variable domain (missing parts from reference TRBV5-6 and TRBJ2-7): DAGVTQSPTHLIKTRGQQVTLRCSPKSGHDTVSWYQQALGQGPQFIFQYYEEEERQRGNFPDRFSGHQFPNYSSELNVNALLLGDSALYLCASRYRGTKSYEQYFGPGTRLTVT.

The rearrangement links TRBV29-1 to TRBJ1-4; 7 nucleotides match TRBD1. The CDR3 is 13 amino acids. J gave up 8 bases and V 4 bases, and 7 bases lay outside the gene matches. The germline V gene encodes CDR1 SQVTM and CDR2 ANQGSEA. For the CDR3, the DNA is TGCAGCGTTGCGAGACAGGGAAGAGAAAAACTGTTTTTT. Its protein product is CSVARQGREKLFF.

The J gene is TRBJ2-3, the V gene TRBV29-1; no clear D gene. Trimming cost V 2 bases and J 0 bases, with 6 bases left between them. Germline V gives CDR1 SQVTM, CDR2 ANQGSEA. The CDR3 extends over 13 amino acids. The DNA of the CDR3 is TGCAGCGTTGAAATGGGGAGCACAGATACGCAGTATTTT. As protein: CSVEMGSTDTQYF.

To note about this clone: Other DNA sequences in this specimen translate into the identical CDR3. The chain couples TRBV5-1 to TRBJ1-2; 9 nucleotides match TRBD1. Germline V gene sequence: CDR1 SGHRS, CDR2 YFSETQ. The CDR3 has 13 amino acids. The V gene end was trimmed by 4 bases and the J gene end by 5 bases; junction bases not matched to a gene: 3. The CDR3 DNA reads TGCGCCAGCAGCCCCGGGACAGGGTATGGCTACACCTTC. Amino acids: CASSPGTGYGYTF.

This chain links TRBV6-5 with TRBJ1-1; 7 bases line up with TRBD1. This CDR3 is 16 amino acids long. The junction had 9 bases not matched to a gene; V was cut back by 0 bases and J by 5 bases. CDR1 is MNHEY, CDR2 SVGAGI, per germline. In DNA form, the CDR3 reads TGTGCCAGCAGTTACTCGAAGCAGGGGGTATGGACTGAAGCTTTCTTT. Its protein is CASSYSKQGVWTEAFF.

The V and J genes are TRBV19 and TRBJ2-1; D is ambiguous. Trimming took off 1 base at V and 0 bases at J, with 13 bases between the two ends. Germline V gene lookup returns CDR1 LNHDA and CDR2 SQIVND (reference sequence). The CDR3 is 17 residues long. The CDR3 reads CASSIAKFLSSYNEQFF. For the CDR3, the DNA is TGTGCCAGTAGTATAGCTAAGTTCTTGAGCTCCTACAATGAGCAGTTCTTC.

This clone turned up a few times. The chain employs TRBV28 and TRBJ2-7; weak D call: TRBD2 (5 bases). V lost 4 bases to trimming and J lost 7 bases, with 23 bases between them. Germline V CDR1 and CDR2: MDHEN, SYDVKM. CDR3 size: 16 residues. CDR3 residues: CASSSPEGRRPREQYF. The CDR3 nucleotides are TGTGCCAGCAGTTCTCCAGAGGGTAGGCGGCCCCGGGAGCAGTACTTC.

Remarks on this clone: Its ends do not fully match the called genes, so a read error is possible. This rearrangement joins TRBV28 to TRBJ2-7; D not resolved. The CDR3 runs to 14 residues. Germline assignment: CDR1 MDHEN and CDR2 SYDVKM. CDR3 nucleotide sequence: TGTGCCAGCAGTTTCCTGGCGCCACCCTATGAGCAGTACTTC. Translating it yields CASSFLAPPYEQYF.

V is TRBV28 and J is TRBJ1-6, with D tentatively TRBD1 (5 bases). V was shortened by 5 bases and J by 5 bases, with 13 bases between the two germline ends. Germline CDR1 and CDR2: MDHEN and SYDVKM. The CDR3 covers 15 residues. CDR3 DNA: TGTGCCAGCAGTCCGGGACGAGGCCATAATTCACCCCTCCACTTT. Protein product: CASSPGRGHNSPLHF.

Of note for this clone: The same CDR3 arises from other DNA sequences in this sample as well. This rearrangement joins TRBV7-3 to TRBJ2-5; D not certain. V lost 3 bases, J lost 3 bases, and 8 bases lay in between. Per germline, CDR1 SGHTA and CDR2 FQGTGA. There are 13 residues in the CDR3. CDR3 in amino acids: CASSFGREETQYF. The CDR3 nucleotides read TGTGCCAGCAGCTTCGGTCGTGAAGAGACCCAGTACTTC.

The J gene is TRBJ1-4, the V gene TRBV7-2, with unresolved D. This CDR3 is built from 13 residues. Between the trimmed V and J ends, which lost 3 bases and 11 bases, there was a span of 13 bases. Germline-derived CDR1 and CDR2 are SGHTA and FQGNSA. CDR3 loop: CASSLDPDRKLFF. CDR3 in DNA: TGTGCCAGCAGCTTGGACCCCGATAGGAAACTGTTTTTT.

The chain recombines TRBV28 with TRBJ1-5; the D is unclear. This CDR3 contains 13 residues. From germline, CDR1 is MDHEN and CDR2 SYDVKM. Trimming took off 8 bases at V and 1 base at J, with 9 bases between the two ends. For the CDR3, the DNA is TGTGCCAGCCATCTGGGGAGCAATCAGCCCCAGCATTTT. Translation gives CASHLGSNQPQHF.

As DNA, the CDR3 is TGTGCCAGCAGCCTAGCGGAGGACACAGATACGCAGTATTTT. Its protein is CASSLAEDTDTQYF. The chain is built from TRBV6-5 and TRBJ2-3; 7 nucleotides line up with TRBD2. V gave up 6 bases and J gave up 2 bases; unmatched junction bases: 5. This CDR3 region has 14 residues. Germline values: CDR1 MNHEY, CDR2 SVGAGI.

This clone was seen a few times. This specimen includes other DNA sequences encoding the same CDR3. This chain joins TRBV30 and TRBJ1-1, with D uncertain. Germline loops: CDR1 GTSNPN, CDR2 SVGIG (reference sequence). CDR3 length equals 13 residues. Between the trimmed V and J ends, which lost 2 bases and 1 base, there was a span of 8 bases. The CDR3 region is CAWSLTGNTEAFF. For the CDR3, the DNA is TGTGCCTGGAGTCTAACGGGGAACACTGAAGCTTTCTTT.

The V and J genes are TRBV6-6 and TRBJ2-3; D might be TRBD2 (5 bases). Germline loops: CDR1 MNHNY, CDR2 SVGAGI (reference sequence). The V end lost 4 bases, the J end lost 5 bases, and 10 bases lay between the germline ends. The CDR3 is made up of 13 amino acids. CDR3 DNA: TGTGCCAGCAGTTCCCGACTACAAGATACGCAGTATTTT. Translation: CASSSRLQDTQYF.

V usage is TRBV4-3 and J usage is TRBJ2-7; TRBD2 might be the D (6 bases). Trimming cost V 1 base and J 2 bases, with 15 bases left between them. Germline V gene data show CDR1 as LGHNA and CDR2 as YSLEER. This CDR3 spans 16 amino acids. CDR3 amino acids: CASSQGWGTSAYEQYF. CDR3 DNA: TGCGCCAGCAGCCAAGGTTGGGGGACTTCAGCCTACGAGCAGTACTTC.

This clone has just a few counts. The sample has other DNA sequences that encode this CDR3 too. This chain uses TRBV30 with TRBJ1-5; D not resolved. Looked up from germline, CDR1 is GTSNPN and CDR2 is SVGIG (reference sequence). This CDR3 region has 13 residues. V lost 3 bases, J lost 0 bases, and 6 bases lay in between. DNA of the CDR3: TGTGCCTGGAGCGGTAATAGCAATCAGCCCCAGCATTTT. Protein sequence: CAWSGNSNQPQHF.

This chain joins TRBV6-5 and TRBJ2-7; 11 positions agree with TRBD2. The CDR3 spans 16 residues. The V gene's germline CDR1 is MNHEY and CDR2 SVGAGI. Trimming took 2 bases from V and 3 from J; bases not matched to a gene: 6. The CDR3 sequence: CASSYPTSGRSYEQYF. The CDR3, as DNA: TGTGCCAGCAGTTACCCAACTAGCGGGAGAAGCTACGAGCAGTACTTC.